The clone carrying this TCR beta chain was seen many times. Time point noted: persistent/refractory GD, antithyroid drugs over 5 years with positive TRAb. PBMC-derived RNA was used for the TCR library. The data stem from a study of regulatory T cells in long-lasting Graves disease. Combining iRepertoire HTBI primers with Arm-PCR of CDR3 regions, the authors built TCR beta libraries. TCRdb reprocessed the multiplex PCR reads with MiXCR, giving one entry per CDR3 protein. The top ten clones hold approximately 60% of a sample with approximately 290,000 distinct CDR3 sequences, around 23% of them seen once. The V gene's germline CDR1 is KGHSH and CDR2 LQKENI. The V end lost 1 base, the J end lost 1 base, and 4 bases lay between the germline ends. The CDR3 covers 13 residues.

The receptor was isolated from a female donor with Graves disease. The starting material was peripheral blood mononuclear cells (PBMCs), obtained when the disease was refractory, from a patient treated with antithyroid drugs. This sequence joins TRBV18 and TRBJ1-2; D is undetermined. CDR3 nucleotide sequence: TGTGCCAGCTCACCACAGGATAACTATGGCTACACCTTC. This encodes CASSPQDNYGYTF. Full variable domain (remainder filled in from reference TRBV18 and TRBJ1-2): NAGVMQNPRHLVRRRGQEARLRCSPMKGHSHVYWYRQLPEEGLKFMVYLQKENIIDESGMPKERFSAEFPKEGPSILRIQQVVRGDSAAYFCASSPQDNYGYTFGSGTRLTVV.